This record looks at one T cell receptor (beta chain) sequence and its context. The record originates from a study of shared T cell receptors in the human thymus. The CDR3 has 18 residues. Germline V CDR1 and CDR2: LNHDA, SQIVND (reference sequence). The ends lost 4 bases at V and 0 bases at J; junction bases unmatched: 10. Data came from immunoSEQ multiplex PCR; TCRdb stores just in-frame clones and leaves some out. Among about 660,000 clones listed, 88% were seen once. These data were also filed under a second study, of human thymus T cells.

V usage is TRBV19 and J usage is TRBJ2-7; 12 bases map to TRBD2. The TCR originated in a boy in the first two years of life with a congenital heart defect. Sequencing was carried out using thymocytes. CDR3 protein: CASSTRLAGDRASYEQYF. In DNA, the CDR3 is TGTGCCAGTAGTACTCGACTAGCGGGAGATCGGGCCTCCTACGAGCAGTACTTC.